The T cell receptor beta chain described here comes from a study of T-cell reconstitution after alpha-beta-depleted transplantation in children. It was with unique molecular identifiers that the TCRbeta library was prepared. TCRdb used MiXCR to reprocess the PCR reads, holding one entry per CDR3 protein. The sample includes 500,000 to 750,000 distinct CDR3 sequences, 25% to 30% seen only once; the top ten take around a third. Study-level findings and limits: Reportedly, alpha-beta T cells present about two months post-transplant originated from several hundred expanded clones of graft origin. T-cell counts and diversity at one year following transplant were attributed mainly to newly produced T cells. Recipient T cells and thymic progenitors that survived gave rise to the high TCRbeta diversity observed at day 60 in some patients.

CDR3 length: 13 amino acids. V trimming: 2 bases; J trimming: 7 bases; junction bases outside the gene matches: 2. Comments on this clonotype: Its antigen is still unknown.

This specimen was PBMCs, taken before TCRalphabeta/CD19-depleted stem cell transplant. The chain joins TRBV12-3 or TRBV12-4 to TRBJ1-1; 9 bases are shared with TRBD1. The receptor comes from a boy younger than two with Wiskott-Aldrich syndrome, due to receive a stem cell transplant. Here the CDR3 reads CASSLLGQGEAFF. The CDR3 region has the DNA TGTGCCAGCAGTTTATTGGGACAGGGTGAAGCTTTCTTT.